These 9 T cell receptor beta chains were sequenced from one sample in a study of blood T cells in healthy people across ages. A second roughly 6 to 11 cycle PCR used barcoded and J-beta primers. TCRdb reprocessed the 5' RACE reads via MiXCR and lists one record per CDR3 protein. The data show just under 750,000 distinct CDR3 sequences, about a fifth seen once. Sample: blood. The source of these receptors is a man between 65 and 79 years old in good health.

This clonotype was counted between two and nine times. The junction shows a germline mismatch at one end, possibly a read error. V and J are TRBV29-1 and TRBJ2-1; 7 bases map to TRBD1. Germline V gives CDR1 SQVTM, CDR2 ANQGSEA. This CDR3 is 10 amino acids long. This CDR3 is CSVEYRDRIF. For the CDR3, the DNA is TGCAGCGTTGAATATCGGGACAGAATCTTC.

This clonotype has only a few counts. The chain carries TRBV29-1 and TRBJ1-4; D unresolved. V was shortened by 6 bases and J by 5 bases, with 19 bases between the two germline ends. CDR1 is SQVTM and CDR2 is ANQGSEA in the germline V gene. The CDR3 has 15 amino acids. CDR3 sequence reads: CSVYISPGSNEKLFF. As DNA, the CDR3 is TGCAGCGTGTATATATCTCCGGGATCGAATGAAAAACTGTTTTTT. The full variable domain, its missing parts supplied by reference TRBV29-1 and TRBJ1-4, is SAVISQKPSRDICQRGTSLTIQCQVDSQVTMMFWYRQQPGQSLTLIATANQGSEATYESGFVIDKFPISRPNLTFSTLTVSNMSPEDSSIYLCSVYISPGSNEKLFFGSGTQLSVL.

This clonotype occurred many times. This chain links TRBV2 with TRBJ2-1; D gene ambiguous. This CDR3 contains 11 residues. Germline V gene sequence: CDR1 SNHLY, CDR2 FYNNEI. Trimming removed 6 bases from V and 4 bases from J, with 4 bases in between. CDR3 nucleotide sequence: TGTGCCAGCAGCGGATACAATGAGCAGTTCTTC. This codes for CASSGYNEQFF.

The sample holds one count of this clonotype. This chain uses TRBV4-3 with TRBJ2-5, with a tentative D call TRBD1 (5 bases). Judging by the DNA end, TRBJ2-1 fits better; the J call may be wrong. The CDR3 is 13 residues long. Germline V CDR1 and CDR2: LGHNA, YSLEER. The CDR3 sequence is CASSHRQFNEQFF. The CDR3 nucleotides read TGCGCCAGCAGCCACCGACAGTTCAATGAGCAGTTCTTC.

The V call is TRBV6-5, the J call TRBJ1-4, with TRBD1 identical over 7 bases. The ends lost 4 bases at V and 7 bases at J; junction bases unmatched: 6. This CDR3 has 14 amino acids. CDR1 MNHEY and CDR2 SVGAGI come from the germline V gene. The CDR3 loop is CASSSGRGAEKLFF. As DNA, the CDR3 is TGTGCCAGCAGTTCAGGCAGGGGGGCTGAAAAACTGTTTTTT.

Only a few counts were recorded for this clonotype. This chain connects TRBV5-5 to TRBJ2-1; 9 bases are shared with TRBD2. The germline V gene encodes CDR1 SGHKS and CDR2 YYEKEE (reference sequence). The J segment lost 7 bases and the V segment lost 2 bases, leaving 10 bases of the junction unmatched. There are 16 residues in the CDR3. CDR3 nucleotides: TGTGCCAGCAGCTTTACCTGGCGGGAGGGCCTAAATGAGCAGTTCTTC. Its translation: CASSFTWREGLNEQFF. The variable domain in full, completed from reference TRBV5-5 and TRBJ2-1, reads DAGVTQSPTHLIKTRGQQVTLRCSPISGHKSVSWYQQVLGQGPQFIFQYYEKEERGRGNFPDRFSARQFPNYSSELNVNALLLGDSALYLCASSFTWREGLNEQFFGPGTRLTVL.

Only a few counts were recorded for this clonotype. The chain recombines TRBV12-3 or TRBV12-4 with TRBJ1-1; tentatively, D is TRBD1 (5 bases). The CDR3 has 14 residues. Between the trimmed V and J ends, which lost 9 bases and 10 bases, there was a span of 24 bases. CDR3 DNA sequence: TGTGCCAGTACCCTCGATGGGGGGGTCGTCCGAGCTTTCTTT. This encodes CASTLDGGVVRAFF.

This clonotype was seen a single time. The chain combines TRBV28 with TRBJ2-1; TRBD1 matches 9 bases. V trimming: 4 bases; J trimming: 8 bases; junction bases outside the gene matches: 9. Germline loops: CDR1 MDHEN, CDR2 SYDVKM. This CDR3 comprises 15 residues. CDR3 in amino acids: CASSSPGTGLHEQFF. DNA of the CDR3: TGTGCCAGCAGTTCACCCGGGACAGGGCTCCATGAGCAGTTCTTC.

The chain employs TRBV4-1 and TRBJ2-5; maybe TRBD1 (5 bases). Per the germline V gene, CDR1 is MGHRA and CDR2 is YSYEKL. V was pared by 0 bases and J by 4 bases, with 6 bases between. The CDR3 is 13 amino acids. The CDR3 here is CASSQEGRETQYF. CDR3 nucleotides: TGCGCCAGCAGCCAAGAGGGGCGAGAGACCCAGTACTTC.